This T cell receptor (beta chain) was sequenced in a study of human T cells and chemical hapten exposure. Overall study context: Variation in per-sample TCR yields came mainly from small pooled library volume differences.

Time point denoted: patch test 1, 2 weeks after DPC sensitization. Stated treatment: therapeutic diphenylcyclopropenone sensitization with weekly scalp DPC. Study results and caveats: Healthy individuals' immune responses may differ from those of donors, who had alopecia.

The library tagged individual cDNA molecules with unique molecular identifiers. TCRdb called the RACE reads again in MiXCR, with one record for every CDR3 protein. Of about 99,000 distinct CDR3 sequences listed, around an eighth are singletons. This clonotype was seen repeatedly, ten times or more. Antigen specificity is unknown. Germline-derived CDR1 and CDR2 are MNHEY and SVGEGT. This CDR3 spans 14 amino acids. Between the trimmed V and J ends, which lost 3 bases and 2 bases, there was a span of 5 bases. The rearrangement uses TRBV6-2 or TRBV6-3 and TRBJ2-6; D uncertain. Source: whole blood, taken in connection with sensitization to the hapten diphenylcyclopropenone (DPC). The sequence came from a middle-aged woman with alopecia areata. Some clones in this sample may be carry-over from other donors' samples. CDR3 sequence: CASSYGAGANVLTF. The CDR3 nucleotides are TGTGCCAGCAGTTATGGGGCTGGGGCCAACGTCCTGACTTTC.